These 32 T cell receptor beta chains were sequenced from one sample in a study of T cells in Graves' hyperthyroidism and ophthalmopathy. Regions amplified from RNA transcripts were the TCR beta CDR3 regions. A set of HTBI primers served as the primers for a first-round RT-PCR of the TCR CDR3. TCRdb analysed the multiplex PCR reads with MiXCR anew, one entry per CDR3 protein. The sample includes hundreds of thousands of distinct CDR3 sequences, roughly 22% of them seen just once. The sequenced sample was blood. These receptors were collected from a woman between 65 and 79 years old with Graves' ophthalmopathy.

This clonotype was counted between two and nine times. The chain carries TRBV6-5 and TRBJ1-2; 11 nucleotides agree with TRBD1. The CDR3 extends over 16 amino acids. Germline trimming cut 2 bases from V and 8 bases from J; bases unmatched to any gene: 10. CDR1 MNHEY and CDR2 SVGAGI come from the germline V gene. In DNA, the CDR3 is TGTGCCAGCAGTTACCTCGGACAGGGGGCTGCGGGGGGCTACACCTTC. Translated, it gives CASSYLGQGAAGGYTF.

The table lists this clonotype with a few counts. The V gene is TRBV15, the J gene TRBJ1-2, with D perhaps TRBD1 (6 bases). CDR1 LNHNV and CDR2 YYDKDF come from the germline V gene (reference sequence). This CDR3 spans 13 amino acids. V was shortened by 4 bases and J by 7 bases, with 13 bases between the two germline ends. The CDR3 nucleotides are TGTGCCACCAGCATGGAGACAGGACTTGGCTACACCTTC. Protein product: CATSMETGLGYTF.

J is TRBJ1-2 and V is TRBV19; 7 nucleotides agree with TRBD1. V lost 0 bases and J lost 2; bases outside the gene matches: 3. The CDR3 is 15 amino acids. Germline V gene sequence: CDR1 LNHDA, CDR2 SQIVND (reference sequence). As DNA, the CDR3 is TGTGCCAGTAGTATAGATCGGGGACAGAACTATGGCTACACCTTC. Residues: CASSIDRGQNYGYTF. The variable domain in full, completed from reference TRBV19 and TRBJ1-2, reads DGGITQSPKYLFRKEGQNVTLSCEQNLNHDAMYWYRQDPGQGLRLIYYSQIVNDFQKGDIAEGYSVSREKKESFPLTVTSAQKNPTAFYLCASSIDRGQNYGYTFGSGTRLTVV.

This clonotype has only a few counts. V and J are TRBV7-6 and TRBJ2-2; perhaps TRBD2 as D (5 bases). From germline, CDR1 is SGHVS and CDR2 FNYEAQ. Between the trimmed V and J ends, which lost 2 bases and 5 bases, there was a span of 18 bases. The length of the CDR3 is 17 residues. The CDR3 loop is CASSLWPRERTTGELFF. In DNA, the CDR3 is TGTGCCAGCAGCTTATGGCCCCGGGAACGAACGACCGGGGAGCTGTTTTTT.

Only a few counts were recorded for this clonotype. This chain connects TRBV12-3 or TRBV12-4 to TRBJ2-7; D is possibly TRBD2 (6 bases). Trimming pared 6 bases from V and 6 bases from J, leaving 18 bases between. The CDR3 has 14 residues. CDR3 sequence reads: CASRPGDSLSEQYF. The CDR3 DNA sequence: TGTGCCAGCAGGCCCGGGGACTCCCTCTCCGAGCAGTACTTC.

This clonotype came up a few times. The chain uses TRBV19 and TRBJ2-1; no reliable D call. The CDR3 covers 13 residues. Germline CDR1 LNHDA, CDR2 SQIVND (reference sequence). Deletions cut 7 bases from V and 7 bases from J, with 14 bases between. This CDR3 is CASNGQVHNEQFF. The CDR3 DNA reads as TGTGCCAGTAACGGCCAGGTTCATAATGAGCAGTTCTTC. The entire variable domain, with the rest obtained from reference TRBV19 and TRBJ2-1, is as follows: DGGITQSPKYLFRKEGQNVTLSCEQNLNHDAMYWYRQDPGQGLRLIYYSQIVNDFQKGDIAEGYSVSREKKESFPLTVTSAQKNPTAFYLCASNGQVHNEQFFGPGTRLTVL.

The V gene is TRBV20-1, the J gene TRBJ2-5; 12 nucleotides agree with TRBD2. There are 16 residues in the CDR3. Losses at the gene ends were 4 bases for V and 0 bases for J; bases not matched to a gene: 6. CDR1 is DFQATT, CDR2 SNEGSKA, per germline (reference sequence). The CDR3 region is CSATVTSGRYQETQYF. The CDR3 DNA reads TGCAGTGCTACGGTGACTAGCGGGAGATACCAAGAGACCCAGTACTTC.

The V and J genes are TRBV19 and TRBJ2-5; 10 nucleotides line up with TRBD2. Germline CDR1 LNHDA, CDR2 SQIVND (reference sequence). The CDR3 sequence is 15 residues long. Trimming cost V 6 bases and J 0 bases; bases outside gene matches: 4. Written as DNA, the CDR3 is TGTGCCAGTAGCTCTAGCGGGAGTTACCAAGAGACCCAGTACTTC. It encodes CASSSSGSYQETQYF.

J is TRBJ2-6 and V is TRBV25-1, with 7 bases identical to TRBD2. The length of the CDR3 is 15 residues. V lost 8 bases to trimming and J lost 2 bases; unmatched junction nucleotides: 6. Germline V lookup: CDR1 MGHDK, CDR2 SYGVNS. CDR3 protein: CASGPRGAGANVLTF. As DNA, the CDR3 is TGTGCCAGCGGCCCCCGGGGGGCTGGGGCCAACGTCCTGACTTTC.

This clonotype turned up a few times. The V gene is TRBV12-3 or TRBV12-4, the J gene TRBJ1-1; a possible D gene is TRBD1 (6 bases). The CDR3 is made up of 14 amino acids. Trimming removed 1 base at V and 7 bases at J, with 13 bases between. The CDR3 coding sequence is TGTGCCAGCAGTTTAGGGGTGCGGACAGATGAAGCTTTCTTT. Residues: CASSLGVRTDEAFF.

The V gene is TRBV6-1, the J gene TRBJ2-1; tentatively, D is TRBD2 (6 bases). V lost 6 bases, J lost 2 bases, and 17 bases lay in between. Germline V gene sequence: CDR1 MNHNS, CDR2 SASEGT. This CDR3 spans 16 amino acids. The CDR3 region is CASRPFVGGPYNEQFF. Here the CDR3 DNA reads TGTGCCAGCAGACCCTTCGTGGGGGGACCCTACAATGAGCAGTTCTTC.

The rearrangement uses TRBV18 and TRBJ1-4, with D possibly TRBD1 on 5 matching bases. The germline V gene has CDR1 KGHSH and CDR2 LQKENI. CDR3 length: 14 residues. V was pared by 2 bases and J by 8 bases, with 12 bases between. The CDR3: CASSPRQGSEKLFF. The CDR3 DNA reads as TGTGCCAGCTCACCAAGGCAGGGTAGCGAAAAACTGTTTTTT.

Comment on this clonotype: At one end, the junction sequence differs from germline, possibly due to a read error. The chain carries TRBV3-1 and TRBJ2-7, with TRBD1 matching over 12 bases. The CDR3 runs to 15 residues. Germline V lookup: CDR1 LGHDT, CDR2 YNNKEL (reference sequence). The DNA of the CDR3 is TGTGCCGGCAGCTACTACGGGACAGGGGGCGACGAGCAGTACTTC. Encoded protein: CAGSYYGTGGDEQYF.

This clonotype occurred many times. The chain recombines TRBV2 with TRBJ1-1; D may be TRBD1 (6 bases). V gave up 11 bases and J gave up 0 bases, with 19 bases separating them. The germline V gene encodes CDR1 SNHLY and CDR2 FYNNEI. The CDR3 runs to 15 residues. The CDR3 loop is CAVDSGASMNTEAFF. Written as DNA, the CDR3 is TGTGCCGTCGATTCAGGGGCCTCTATGAACACTGAAGCTTTCTTT. The full variable domain, in which reference TRBV2 and TRBJ1-1 provide the parts outside the CDR3, is EPEVTQTPSHQVTQMGQEVILRCVPISNHLYFYWYRQILGQKVEFLVSFYNNEISEKSEIFDDQFSVERPDGSNFTLKIRSTKLEDSAMYFCAVDSGASMNTEAFFGQGTRLTVV.

The chain is built from TRBV7-9 and TRBJ2-6; D is unclear. From germline, CDR1 is SEHNR and CDR2 FQNEAQ (reference sequence). The CDR3 totals 15 residues. The V end was cut by 5 bases, the J end by 4 bases, with 12 bases between. The chain's CDR3 is CASSLGPEGANVLTF. CDR3 nucleotide sequence: TGTGCCAGCAGCCTGGGTCCCGAGGGGGCCAACGTCCTGACTTTC.

This clonotype has just a few counts. The rearrangement uses TRBV5-1 and TRBJ2-1; no clear D gene. The CDR3 totals 16 residues. The germline V gene has CDR1 SGHRS and CDR2 YFSETQ. V was clipped by 4 bases and J by 7 bases, with 21 bases between them. The chain's CDR3 is CASSPPFRSSTNEQFF. The CDR3 DNA reads as TGCGCCAGCAGCCCCCCTTTTAGGTCGTCGACGAATGAGCAGTTCTTC.

This chain uses TRBV7-2 with TRBJ2-2; tentatively, D is TRBD1 (6 bases). V lost 5 bases to trimming and J lost 1 base, with 17 bases between them. CDR1 is SGHTA and CDR2 is FQGNSA in the germline V gene. The CDR3 loop spans 17 amino acids. In DNA, the CDR3 is TGTGCCAGCAGCCCTAATTCGAACAGGGTGAACACCGGGGAGCTGTTTTTT. Translation: CASSPNSNRVNTGELFF.

The chain recombines TRBV10-3 with TRBJ2-1; D might be TRBD2 (6 bases). V lost 6 bases to trimming and J lost 2 bases, with 14 bases between them. CDR3 length equals 15 residues. Germline V gene lookup returns CDR1 ENHRY and CDR2 SYGVKD. The CDR3, as DNA: TGTGCCATCAGACCCCCGGGCGGGGCCTACAATGAGCAGTTCTTC. It is translated as CAIRPPGGAYNEQFF.

CDR3 DNA sequence: TGTGCCAGCAGCTGGGGCAGCGGAGAGTACGAGCAGTACTTC. Its translation: CASSWGSGEYEQYF. The chain couples TRBV28 to TRBJ2-7; D is perhaps TRBD1 or TRBD2 (5 bases each). This CDR3 is built from 14 residues. Trimming removed 6 bases from V and 4 bases from J, with 16 bases in between. Per germline, CDR1 MDHEN and CDR2 SYDVKM. The full variable domain, its missing parts supplied by reference TRBV28 and TRBJ2-7, is DVKVTQSSRYLVKRTGEKVFLECVQDMDHENMFWYRQDPGLGLRLIYFSYDVKMKEKGDIPEGYSVSREKKERFSLILESASTNQTSMYLCASSWGSGEYEQYFGPGTRLTVT.

The rearrangement links TRBV19 to TRBJ2-1; 10 bases are shared with TRBD2. The CDR3 length is 14 residues. Germline CDR1 LNHDA, CDR2 SQIVND (reference sequence). The junction had 7 bases not matched to a gene; V was cut back by 7 bases and J by 7 bases. The CDR3 bases are TGTGCCAGTACCGCTAGCGGGAGCTGGAATGAGCAGTTCTTC. Its translation is CASTASGSWNEQFF. The full variable domain, with the rest looked up from reference TRBV19 and TRBJ2-1, is DGGITQSPKYLFRKEGQNVTLSCEQNLNHDAMYWYRQDPGQGLRLIYYSQIVNDFQKGDIAEGYSVSREKKESFPLTVTSAQKNPTAFYLCASTASGSWNEQFFGPGTRLTVL.

The chain couples TRBV9 to TRBJ2-2; TRBD2 agrees at 7 bases. The CDR3 has 16 amino acids. The trim removed 1 base at V and 5 bases at J, leaving 8 bases unmatched. Germline V gene sequence: CDR1 SGDLS, CDR2 YYNGEE. This CDR3 is CASSVTGGRGTGELFF. CDR3 DNA: TGTGCCAGCAGCGTAACGGGAGGCCGGGGGACCGGGGAGCTGTTTTTT. Together with reference TRBV9 and TRBJ2-2, the CDR3 gives the full variable domain: DSGVTQTPKHLITATGQRVTLRCSPRSGDLSVYWYQQSLDQGLQFLIQYYNGEERAKGNILERFSAQQFPDLHSELNLSSLELGDSALYFCASSVTGGRGTGELFFGEGSRLTVL.

V usage is TRBV9 and J usage is TRBJ2-3; D possibly corresponds to TRBD2 (5 bases). Germline CDR1 SGDLS, CDR2 YYNGEE. V was trimmed by 3 bases and J by 0 bases, leaving 11 bases between them. The CDR3 is 15 amino acids. CDR3 protein: CASSEERTSTDTQYF. Written as DNA, the CDR3 is TGTGCCAGCAGCGAGGAGCGGACTAGCACAGATACGCAGTATTTT.

The chain joins TRBV5-1 to TRBJ2-5; possibly TRBD1 or TRBD2 for D (5 bases each). The CDR3 is 15 residues long. The germline V gene encodes CDR1 SGHRS and CDR2 YFSETQ. V was shortened by 2 bases and J by 3 bases, with 14 bases between the two germline ends. CDR3 loop: CASSFRPGPKETQYF. The CDR3 bases are TGCGCCAGCAGCTTTCGCCCGGGGCCAAAAGAGACCCAGTACTTC.

This clonotype appeared a few times. The chain joins TRBV9 to TRBJ2-5; possibly TRBD2 for D (5 bases). The length of the CDR3 is 14 residues. CDR1 and CDR2 from the germline V gene are SGDLS and YYNGEE. The V gene lost 0 bases and the J gene lost 5 bases, with 11 bases spanning the gap. CDR3 nucleotides: TGTGCCAGCAGCGTAGGAGGGATTACGGAGACCCAGTACTTC. It specifies CASSVGGITETQYF.

This sequence joins TRBV11-2 and TRBJ2-5; a weak D match, TRBD2 (6 bases). Trimming removed 5 bases at V and 1 base at J, with 17 bases between. Germline V gives CDR1 SGHAT, CDR2 FQNNGV. This CDR3 contains 16 residues. For the CDR3, the DNA is TGTGCCAGCAGCCCCTATTATGGACTACCCCAAGAGACCCAGTACTTC. Translation: CASSPYYGLPQETQYF.

The V call is TRBV29-1, the J call TRBJ1-5; D might be TRBD1 (6 bases). Trimming removed 5 bases from V and 6 bases from J, with 14 bases in between. Germline-derived CDR1 and CDR2 are SQVTM and ANQGSEA. This CDR3 has 13 residues. CDR3 nucleotides: TGCAGCGTTATAGACGGGGGCGTTCAGCCCCAGCATTTT. This translates into CSVIDGGVQPQHF.

The J gene is TRBJ1-2, the V gene TRBV12-3 or TRBV12-4, with TRBD1 as a possible D gene (5 bases). This CDR3 spans 13 amino acids. V was shortened by 3 bases and J by 6 bases, with 11 bases between the two germline ends. As DNA, the CDR3 is TGTGCCAGCAGTTTTCGGGGGGGTCATGGCTACACCTTC. Translating it yields CASSFRGGHGYTF.

This rearrangement joins TRBV20-1 to TRBJ2-3, with D perhaps matching TRBD1 or TRBD2 (5 bases each). The CDR3 is made up of 14 amino acids. V lost 2 bases, J lost 1 base, and 10 bases lay in between. Germline values: CDR1 DFQATT, CDR2 SNEGSKA (reference sequence). CDR3 residues: CSARHGGRTDTQYF. The CDR3 DNA is TGCAGTGCTAGACATGGGGGACGCACAGATACGCAGTATTTT.

This sequence joins TRBV24-1 and TRBJ2-5; D call uncertain. CDR3 length: 15 amino acids. Germline CDR1 KGHDR, CDR2 SFDVKD. The V and J ends lost 0 bases and 4 bases respectively, with 11 bases between them. The CDR3 nucleotides are TGTGCCACCAGTGATTTGACTCCGGGTGCAGAGACCCAGTACTTC. Protein sequence: CATSDLTPGAETQYF.

This clonotype was counted between two and nine times. The chain uses TRBV5-1 and TRBJ2-1; maybe TRBD2 (5 bases). V was clipped by 5 bases and J by 1 base, with 10 bases between them. The CDR3 extends over 14 amino acids. Germline lookup yields CDR1 SGHRS and CDR2 YFSETQ. CDR3: CASRTEGSYNEQFF. In DNA, the CDR3 is TGCGCCAGCAGAACAGAGGGATCCTACAATGAGCAGTTCTTC.

This clonotype was seen a few times. V gene TRBV7-2 combines with J gene TRBJ2-5; possibly TRBD2 for D (5 bases). The ends were cut back, 2 bases at V and 4 bases at J, with 14 bases in the middle. Germline V gene lookup returns CDR1 SGHTA and CDR2 FQGNSA. The CDR3 is 15 amino acids. The CDR3, as DNA: TGTGCCAGCAGCTTACGCGGGCTAGCAGCAGAGACCCAGTACTTC. The encoded protein is CASSLRGLAAETQYF.

This clonotype was seen a handful of times. The J gene is TRBJ2-3, the V gene TRBV3-1; 7 bases agree with TRBD2. After removal of 0 bases from V and 0 bases from J, the junction contained 6 bases not matched to a gene. The CDR3 spans 17 residues. Germline-derived CDR1 and CDR2 are LGHDT and YNNKEL (reference sequence). CDR3 amino acids: CASSQDLPGGSTDTQYF. The CDR3 nucleotides are TGTGCCAGCAGCCAAGATCTCCCGGGGGGTAGCACAGATACGCAGTATTTT.